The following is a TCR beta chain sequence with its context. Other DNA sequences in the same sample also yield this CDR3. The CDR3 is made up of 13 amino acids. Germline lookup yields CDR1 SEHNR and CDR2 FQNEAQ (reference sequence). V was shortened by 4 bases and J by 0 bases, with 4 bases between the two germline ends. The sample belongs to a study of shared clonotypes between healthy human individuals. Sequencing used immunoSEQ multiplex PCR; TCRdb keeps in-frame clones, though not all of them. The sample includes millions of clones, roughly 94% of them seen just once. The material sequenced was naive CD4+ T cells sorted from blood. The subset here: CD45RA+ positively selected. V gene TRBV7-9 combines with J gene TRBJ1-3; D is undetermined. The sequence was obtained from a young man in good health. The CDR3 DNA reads TGTGCCAGCAGCTCTAACTCTGGAAACACCATATATTTT. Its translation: CASSSNSGNTIYF.